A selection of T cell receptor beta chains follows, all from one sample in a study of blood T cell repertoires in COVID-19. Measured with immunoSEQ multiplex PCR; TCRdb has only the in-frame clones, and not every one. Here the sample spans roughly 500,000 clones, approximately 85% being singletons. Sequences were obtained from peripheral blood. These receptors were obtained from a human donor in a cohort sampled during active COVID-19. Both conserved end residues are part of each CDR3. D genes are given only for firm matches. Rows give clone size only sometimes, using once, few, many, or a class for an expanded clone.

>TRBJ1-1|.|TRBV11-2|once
CASSLIRGNTEAFF
TGTGCCAGCAGCTTGATCAGGGGTAACACTGAAGCTTTCTTT
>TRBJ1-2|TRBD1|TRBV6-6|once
CASSWEQGGYGYTF
TGTGCCAGCAGTTGGGAACAGGGGGGCTATGGCTACACCTTC
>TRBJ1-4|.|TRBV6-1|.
CASSEVREAREKLFF
TGTGCCAGCAGTGAAGTCAGGGAAGCGCGCGAAAAACTGTTTTTT
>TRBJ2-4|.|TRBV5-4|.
CASSLAEVGKNIQYF
TGTGCCAGCAGCCTGGCCGAGGTTGGCAAAAACATTCAGTACTTC
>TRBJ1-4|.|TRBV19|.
CASESVGATNEKLFF
TGTGCCAGTGAATCGGTCGGGGCAACTAATGAAAAACTGTTTTTT
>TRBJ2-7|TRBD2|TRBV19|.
CASSGRAYEQYF
TGTGCCAGTAGCGGGAGGGCTTACGAGCAGTACTTC
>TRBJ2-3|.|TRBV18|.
CASSPPGARVPDTQYF
TGTGCCAGCTCACCACCGGGAGCTAGAGTCCCAGATACGCAGTATTTT
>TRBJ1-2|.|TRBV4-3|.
CASSQGLDFGTITF
TGCGCCAGCAGCCAAGGTCTGGACTTTGGGACAATCACCTTC
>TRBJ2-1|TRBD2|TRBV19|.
CASSIRLAGPYNEQFF
TGTGCCAGTAGTATTCGACTAGCGGGACCCTACAATGAGCAGTTCTTC
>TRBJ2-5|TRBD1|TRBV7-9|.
CASSPLDRPQETQYF
TGTGCCAGCAGCCCATTGGACAGGCCGCAAGAGACCCAGTACTTC
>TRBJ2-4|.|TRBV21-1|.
CASSVQGSGAKNIQYF
TGTGCCAGCAGCGTACAGGGGAGTGGGGCCAAAAACATTCAGTACTTC
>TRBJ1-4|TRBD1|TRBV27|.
CASSSRQGALGVKLFF
TGTGCCAGCAGTTCCCGACAGGGGGCGCTGGGGGTGAAACTGTTTTTT
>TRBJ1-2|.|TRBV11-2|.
CASTTSRSGGGYTF
TGTGCCAGCACCACAAGCCGAAGTGGGGGCGGCTACACCTTC
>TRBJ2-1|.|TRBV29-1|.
CSVSDIYNEQFF
TGCAGCGTATCCGACATCTACAATGAGCAGTTCTTC
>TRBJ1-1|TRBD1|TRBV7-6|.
CASSLMAGGNTEAFF
TGTGCCAGCAGCTTAATGGCAGGGGGCAACACTGAAGCTTTCTTT
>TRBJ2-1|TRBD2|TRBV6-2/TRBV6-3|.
CASSYSSGRRTYNEQFF
TGTGCCAGCAGTTACTCTAGCGGGAGGCGAACTTACAATGAGCAGTTCTTC
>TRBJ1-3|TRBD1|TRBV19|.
CASSLLGTANSGNTIYF
TGTGCCAGTAGCCTGCTCGGGACAGCGAACTCTGGAAACACCATATATTTT
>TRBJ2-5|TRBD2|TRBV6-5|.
CASSYLSGRSQETQYF
TGTGCCAGCAGTTACCTCAGCGGGAGGTCTCAAGAGACCCAGTACTTC
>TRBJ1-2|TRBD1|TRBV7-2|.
CASSLDGTGGSYGYTF
TGTGCCAGCAGCTTAGACGGGACAGGGGGCTCATATGGCTACACCTTC
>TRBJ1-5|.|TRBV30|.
CAWRAKGLLPGPQHF
TGTGCCTGGAGAGCCAAAGGACTCCTCCCGGGGCCCCAGCATTTT
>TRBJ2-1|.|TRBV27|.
CASSLRGGSYNEQFF
TGTGCCAGCAGTTTAAGAGGGGGATCCTACAATGAGCAGTTCTTC
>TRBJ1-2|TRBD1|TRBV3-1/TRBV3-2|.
CASSQGGGGNYGYTF
TGTGCCAGCAGCCAAGGAGGAGGGGGCAACTATGGCTACACCTTC
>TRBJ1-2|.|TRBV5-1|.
CASSLSPGDNYGYTF
TGCGCCAGCAGCTTGAGCCCAGGGGATAACTATGGCTACACCTTC
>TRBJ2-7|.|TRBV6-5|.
CASSRDRSSEQYF
TGTGCCAGCAGTCGAGACAGGTCAAGCGAGCAGTACTTC
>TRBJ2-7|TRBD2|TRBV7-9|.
CASSSDDSGRGYEQYF
TGTGCCAGCAGCTCAGACGATAGCGGGAGAGGGTACGAGCAGTACTTC
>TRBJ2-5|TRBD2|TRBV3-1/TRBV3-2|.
CASSPGTSGGPVGTQYF
TGTGCCAGCAGCCCCGGGACTAGCGGGGGCCCTGTAGGGACCCAGTACTTC
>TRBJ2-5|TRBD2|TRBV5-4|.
CASSLASGSRETQYF
TGTGCCAGCAGCTTGGCTAGCGGGAGCCGGGAGACCCAGTACTTC
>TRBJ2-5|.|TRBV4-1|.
CASSQDQARDRETQYF
TGCGCCAGCAGCCAAGATCAGGCCAGGGATAGGGAGACCCAGTACTTC
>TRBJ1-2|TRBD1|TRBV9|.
CASSVDSGGAYSGYTF
TGTGCCAGCAGCGTAGATTCAGGGGGCGCTTACTCTGGCTACACCTTC
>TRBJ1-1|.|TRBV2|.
CASSERGGSTEAFF
TGTGCCAGCAGTGAGCGGGGGGGGAGCACTGAAGCTTTCTTT
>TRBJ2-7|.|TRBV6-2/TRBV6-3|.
CASSYSSGQMYEQYF
TGTGCCAGCAGTTACTCGTCGGGACAAATGTACGAGCAGTACTTC
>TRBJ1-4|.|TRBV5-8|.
CASSMGGNNEKLFF
TGTGCCAGCAGCATGGGGGGCAATAATGAAAAACTGTTTTTT
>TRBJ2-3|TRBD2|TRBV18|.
CASSNLAGVEDTQYF
TGTGCCAGCTCAAATCTAGCGGGAGTCGAAGATACGCAGTATTTT
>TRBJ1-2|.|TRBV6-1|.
CASSGLGGARGYGYTF
TGTGCCAGCAGTGGACTGGGGGGGGCTAGGGGCTATGGCTACACCTTC
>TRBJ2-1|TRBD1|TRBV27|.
CASSRDRGYNEQFF
TGTGCCAGCAGTCGGGACAGGGGGTACAATGAGCAGTTCTTC
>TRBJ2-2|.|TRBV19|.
CASSIEPGNTGELFF
TGTGCCAGTAGTATAGAACCAGGGAACACCGGGGAGCTGTTTTTT
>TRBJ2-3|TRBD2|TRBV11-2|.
CASSPSRGLALMTDTQYF
TGTGCCAGCAGCCCGAGCAGGGGACTAGCGTTAATGACAGATACGCAGTATTTT
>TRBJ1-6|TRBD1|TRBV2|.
CASRLTGTSNSPLHF
TGTGCCAGCAGATTGACAGGGACTAGTAATTCACCCCTCCACTTT
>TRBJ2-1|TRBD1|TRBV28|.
CASSPAPGTGVENEQFF
TGTGCCAGCAGCCCAGCCCCCGGGACAGGGGTCGAGAATGAGCAGTTCTTC
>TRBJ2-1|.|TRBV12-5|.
CASGLPKDSYNEQFF
TGTGCTAGTGGTTTGCCAAAGGACAGCTACAATGAGCAGTTCTTC
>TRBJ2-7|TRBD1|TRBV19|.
CASSTTGLRAEQYF
TGTGCCAGTAGTACGACAGGGCTTCGGGCCGAGCAGTACTTC
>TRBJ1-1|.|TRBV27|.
CASSTARSGVEAFF
TGTGCCAGCAGTACTGCAAGGTCAGGTGTTGAAGCTTTCTTT